This T cell receptor (beta chain) was documented in a study of blood T cell repertoires in COVID-19. Germline-derived CDR1 and CDR2 are SGHTA and FQGNSA. V lost 3 bases and J 7 bases, leaving 10 bases between the germline ends. CDR3 length: 14 residues. Profiled with immunoSEQ multiplex PCR; TCRdb holds only in-frame clones, not every one. The sample yields tens of thousands of clones, around 89% seen once. This chain links TRBV7-2 with TRBJ1-6; possibly TRBD1 for D (5 bases). The sequence came from a woman aged 80 or over with acute or convalescent COVID-19. Specimen: peripheral blood. The CDR3 region has the DNA TGTGCCAGCAGCTTGGGGACTGGAAATTCACCCCTCCACTTT. It encodes CASSLGTGNSPLHF.